Below are 24 T cell receptor beta chains sequenced from a single sample in a study of shared clonotypes between healthy human individuals. Sequencing used immunoSEQ multiplex PCR; TCRdb keeps in-frame clones, though not all of them. This sample carries approximately 2.3 million clones, 80% to 95% of them seen once, and the ten largest clones take around 0.4%. What was sequenced was naive CD4+ T cells from PBMCs. Subset of the sample: CD45RA+ positively selected. The origin of the receptors is a young man in good health. Some clones in this sample may be carry-over from other donors' samples.

This clone was found once. V and J are TRBV28 and TRBJ2-2, with 7 bases identical to TRBD1. This CDR3 is built from 15 residues. Germline V gene sequence: CDR1 MDHEN, CDR2 SYDVKM. The junction had 5 bases not matched to a gene; V was cut back by 7 bases and J by 0 bases. CDR3 nucleotide sequence: TGTGCCAGCAAGGGACAGCCTGCGAACACCGGGGAGCTGTTTTTT. The encoded protein is CASKGQPANTGELFF.

This sequence joins TRBV28 and TRBJ2-1; 8 bases agree with TRBD1. V lost 6 bases, J lost 4 bases, and 23 bases stayed unmatched. The CDR3 runs to 20 residues. Germline V lookup: CDR1 MDHEN, CDR2 SYDVKM. This CDR3 reads CASRPRGRPVYTTSYNEQFF. As DNA, the CDR3 is TGTGCCAGCAGGCCCAGGGGGCGCCCCGTCTACACCACTTCTTACAATGAGCAGTTCTTC.

This clone was recorded only once. The genes are TRBV29-1 and TRBJ1-5; 8 bases line up with TRBD1. The CDR3 runs to 15 residues. V lost 0 bases, J lost 1 base, and 2 bases stayed unmatched. The germline V gene has CDR1 SQVTM and CDR2 ANQGSEA. CDR3 sequence reads: CSVEDDRGSNQPQHF. In DNA, the CDR3 is TGCAGCGTTGAAGATGACAGGGGAAGCAATCAGCCCCAGCATTTT.

The chain links TRBV7-3 to TRBJ2-1, with 13 bases identical to TRBD2. V lost 5 bases, J lost 3 bases, and 7 bases stayed unmatched. Germline V gene sequence: CDR1 SGHTA, CDR2 FQGTGA. This CDR3 region has 17 residues. This CDR3 is CASSKTGTSGVYNEQFF. CDR3 sequence (DNA): TGTGCCAGCAGCAAAACCGGGACTAGCGGGGTCTACAATGAGCAGTTCTTC.

The rearrangement joins TRBV28 to TRBJ2-1; 16 nucleotides match TRBD2. CDR3 length: 18 residues. Germline V gene data show CDR1 as MDHEN and CDR2 as SYDVKM. The junction had 8 bases not matched to a gene; V was cut back by 5 bases and J by 4 bases. This CDR3 is CASSRGLAGGPKYNEQFF. The DNA of the CDR3 is TGTGCCAGCAGTCGGGGACTAGCGGGAGGGCCGAAGTACAATGAGCAGTTCTTC. Looking up the rest from reference TRBV28 and TRBJ2-1 gives the full variable domain: DVKVTQSSRYLVKRTGEKVFLECVQDMDHENMFWYRQDPGLGLRLIYFSYDVKMKEKGDIPEGYSVSREKKERFSLILESASTNQTSMYLCASSRGLAGGPKYNEQFFGPGTRLTVL.

CDR3 amino acids: CASSDNRNTEAFF. DNA of the CDR3: TGTGCCAGCTCAGATAACAGGAACACTGAAGCTTTCTTT. The chain joins TRBV18 to TRBJ1-1; D is unresolved. In germline, CDR1 is KGHSH, CDR2 LQKENI. Trimming took off 5 bases at V and 1 base at J, with 8 bases between the two ends. The CDR3 loop spans 13 amino acids.

As concerns this clone: This CDR3 is also generated by other DNA sequences in the sample. This chain uses TRBV9 with TRBJ1-2; D possibly corresponds to TRBD1 (5 bases). With 4 bases removed from V and 2 bases from J, the gap between germline ends came to 12 bases. Germline-derived CDR1 and CDR2 are SGDLS and YYNGEE. The CDR3 extends over 14 amino acids. CDR3 DNA: TGTGCCAGCAGCCCCAGACAGTTAAACTATGGCTACACCTTC. As protein: CASSPRQLNYGYTF.

For this clone: This sample also contains other DNA sequences that code for the same CDR3. This sequence joins TRBV6-5 and TRBJ2-5; D is uncertain. This CDR3 spans 14 amino acids. Trimming pared 6 bases from V and 1 base from J, leaving 12 bases between. Germline V gene lookup returns CDR1 MNHEY and CDR2 SVGAGI. The CDR3 DNA follows: TGTGCCAGCAGCTATAGACGTTTCCAAGAGACCCAGTACTTC. This encodes CASSYRRFQETQYF.

V usage is TRBV9 and J usage is TRBJ2-2; D is undetermined. From germline, CDR1 is SGDLS and CDR2 YYNGEE. With 3 bases removed from V and 4 bases from J, the gap between germline ends came to 4 bases. There are 12 residues in the CDR3. In DNA form, the CDR3 reads TGTGCCAGCAGCGACTCCACCGGGGAGCTGTTTTTT. Residues: CASSDSTGELFF.

This clone showed up just once. The gene calls are TRBV7-2 and TRBJ2-7, with D tentatively TRBD1 (7 bases). CDR3 size: 13 residues. V lost 6 bases and J 3 bases, leaving 12 bases between the germline ends. Germline assignment: CDR1 SGHTA and CDR2 FQGNSA. CDR3 DNA sequence: TGTGCCAGCAGGCGGGACAGAGACTACGAGCAGTACTTC. It encodes CASRRDRDYEQYF.

The rearrangement links TRBV18 to TRBJ1-1; 9 nucleotides align to TRBD1. The V segment lost 3 bases and the J segment 0 bases; nucleotides outside the gene matches: 14. CDR1 is KGHSH and CDR2 is LQKENI in the germline V gene. There are 19 residues in the CDR3. The CDR3 nucleotides are TGTGCCAGCTCACCTCGGGCCTACAGGGGGCGGGACCTGAACACTGAAGCTTTCTTT. Translating it yields CASSPRAYRGRDLNTEAFF. The entire variable domain, with the rest obtained from reference TRBV18 and TRBJ1-1, is as follows: NAGVMQNPRHLVRRRGQEARLRCSPMKGHSHVYWYRQLPEEGLKFMVYLQKENIIDESGMPKERFSAEFPKEGPSILRIQQVVRGDSAAYFCASSPRAYRGRDLNTEAFFGQGTRLTVV.

This chain connects TRBV5-4 to TRBJ1-2; no firm D call. The V gene's germline CDR1 is SGHNT and CDR2 YYREEE (reference sequence). Trimming shortened V by 4 bases and J by 2 bases, and 6 bases separated the two germline ends. The CDR3 totals 12 residues. The CDR3 nucleotides read TGTGCCAGCAGCGCTGGGAACTATGGCTACACCTTC. Translated, it gives CASSAGNYGYTF. Based on the CDR3 plus reference TRBV5-4 and TRBJ1-2, the full variable domain is ETGVTQSPTHLIKTRGQQVTLRCSSQSGHNTVSWYQQALGQGPQFIFQYYREEENGRGNFPPRFSGLQFPNYSSELNVNALELDDSALYLCASSAGNYGYTFGSGTRLTVV.

A remark on this clone: The same CDR3 is also encoded by other DNA sequences in this sample. This chain joins TRBV28 and TRBJ1-1, with D unresolved. Germline-derived CDR1 and CDR2 are MDHEN and SYDVKM. Trimming removed 2 bases from V and 1 base from J, with 5 bases in between. The CDR3 extends over 13 amino acids. Here the CDR3 DNA reads TGTGCCAGCAGTTTACTAAGGAACACTGAAGCTTTCTTT. Amino acids: CASSLLRNTEAFF.

V gene TRBV25-1 combines with J gene TRBJ1-2; D is possibly TRBD1 (5 bases). CDR3 size: 13 residues. Per the germline V gene, CDR1 is MGHDK and CDR2 is SYGVNS. With 1 base removed from V and 4 bases from J, the gap between germline ends came to 7 bases. This chain's CDR3 is CASSESGLYGYTF. For the CDR3, the DNA is TGTGCCAGCAGTGAATCGGGACTCTATGGCTACACCTTC.

The chain uses TRBV18 and TRBJ1-1; D possibly corresponds to TRBD1 (5 bases). V gave up 6 bases and J gave up 4 bases, with 21 bases separating them. Germline CDR1 KGHSH, CDR2 LQKENI. The CDR3 spans 16 residues. The CDR3 region is CASSYTPTPQGTEAFF. The CDR3 nucleotides are TGTGCCAGCTCTTATACCCCGACTCCCCAGGGCACTGAAGCTTTCTTT.

This clone appeared a few times. Other DNA sequences from this sample encode an identical CDR3 as well. The CDR3 here is CASSYSRNTEAFF. The CDR3 DNA is TGTGCCAGCAGTTACTCGCGGAACACTGAAGCTTTCTTT. The chain carries TRBV6-5 and TRBJ1-1; D unresolved. V was clipped by 0 bases and J by 1 base, with 3 bases between them. This CDR3 contains 13 residues. Per the germline V gene, CDR1 is MNHEY and CDR2 is SVGAGI.

The chain employs TRBV11-2 and TRBJ1-2; TRBD1 is a possible D gene (6 bases). Germline V CDR1 and CDR2: SGHAT, FQNNGV. This CDR3 has 18 amino acids. Trimming removed 4 bases at V and 8 bases at J, with 29 bases between. The CDR3 sequence: CASSSILRVPAGAIGYTF. The CDR3 nucleotides are TGTGCCAGCAGCTCAATACTAAGGGTTCCGGCAGGGGCCATCGGCTACACCTTC.

The chain couples TRBV29-1 to TRBJ1-2, with D perhaps matching TRBD1 (6 bases). Germline V gene sequence: CDR1 SQVTM, CDR2 ANQGSEA. V gave up 6 bases and J gave up 4 bases, with 15 bases separating them. This CDR3 region has 13 residues. The CDR3: CSVSIGQSYGYTF. CDR3 nucleotides: TGCAGCGTCTCCATAGGACAGTCCTATGGCTACACCTTC.

This chain uses TRBV10-3 with TRBJ1-1; D possibly corresponds to TRBD1 (6 bases). Trimming shortened V by 4 bases and J by 1 base, and 13 bases separated the two germline ends. Germline V gene sequence: CDR1 ENHRY, CDR2 SYGVKD. The CDR3 consists of 15 residues. The CDR3, as DNA: TGTGCCATCAGTGGTGTTGGACAGCGGAACACTGAAGCTTTCTTT. Translated, it gives CAISGVGQRNTEAFF.

V usage is TRBV5-1 and J usage is TRBJ1-2, with TRBD1 matching over 12 bases. The germline CDR1 and CDR2 sequences are SGHRS and YFSETQ. The CDR3 runs 12 residues. V lost 3 bases and J lost 14; bases outside the gene matches: 5. The CDR3 spells CASSSGTGGRTF. DNA for the CDR3: TGCGCCAGCAGCTCCGGGACAGGGGGCCGAACCTTC.

The genes are TRBV19 and TRBJ1-3; unclear D gene. This CDR3 is 13 amino acids long. CDR1 is LNHDA and CDR2 is SQIVND in the germline V gene (reference sequence). Trimming cost V 6 bases and J 8 bases, with 14 bases left between them. This CDR3 reads CASRSSGRDTIYF. CDR3 bases: TGTGCCAGTAGGTCCTCTGGAAGGGACACCATATATTTT. The full variable domain, with the rest looked up from reference TRBV19 and TRBJ1-3, is DGGITQSPKYLFRKEGQNVTLSCEQNLNHDAMYWYRQDPGQGLRLIYYSQIVNDFQKGDIAEGYSVSREKKESFPLTVTSAQKNPTAFYLCASRSSGRDTIYFGEGSWLTVV.

The chain combines TRBV9 with TRBJ1-1, with D perhaps TRBD1 (5 bases). This CDR3 is 16 amino acids long. The V and J ends lost 4 bases and 5 bases respectively, with 21 bases between them. Germline V gene data show CDR1 as SGDLS and CDR2 as YYNGEE. The DNA of the CDR3 is TGTGCCAGCAGCCAGGGACCTCGAAGAATAGGAACTGAAGCTTTCTTT. Residues: CASSQGPRRIGTEAFF. The full variable domain, with the rest looked up from reference TRBV9 and TRBJ1-1, is DSGVTQTPKHLITATGQRVTLRCSPRSGDLSVYWYQQSLDQGLQFLIQYYNGEERAKGNILERFSAQQFPDLHSELNLSSLELGDSALYFCASSQGPRRIGTEAFFGQGTRLTVV.

This rearrangement joins TRBV9 to TRBJ2-5, with a possible D match to TRBD1 (7 bases). V lost 3 bases and J 0 bases, leaving 18 bases between the germline ends. The germline gives CDR1 SGDLS, CDR2 YYNGEE. There are 17 residues in the CDR3. In DNA, the CDR3 is TGTGCCAGCAGCGCCCGGGGGAGCAGGGGGTACCAAGAGACCCAGTACTTC. It encodes CASSARGSRGYQETQYF.

The chain links TRBV7-3 to TRBJ2-3; 7 bases agree with TRBD1. This CDR3 has 14 residues. J gave up 4 bases and V 5 bases, and 6 bases lay outside the gene matches. Looked up from germline, CDR1 is SGHTA and CDR2 is FQGTGA. DNA of the CDR3: TGTGCCAGCAGCGCCCAGGGGGTTGCAGATACGCAGTATTTT. Encoded protein: CASSAQGVADTQYF.